Shown below are 5 T cell receptor beta chains from a single sample sequenced in a study of regulatory T cells in long-lasting Graves disease. Arm-PCR with iRepertoire HTBI primers amplified the CDR3 regions for these TCR beta libraries. One entry per CDR3 protein results from TCRdb running MiXCR on the multiplex PCR reads. The repertoire holds roughly 430,000 distinct CDR3 sequences, with 15% to 20% as singletons. This sample's time point: newly diagnosed GD, antithyroid drugs for less than 3 months. RNA extracted from PBMCs served as the sequencing template. This same sample was also part of a study on T cells in Graves' hyperthyroidism and ophthalmopathy.

The source material was peripheral blood mononuclear cells (PBMCs), sampled at new diagnosis, from a patient treated with antithyroid drugs. The receptors come from a woman under 40 with Graves disease.

This clonotype has a count of ten or more. The chain uses TRBV5-1 and TRBJ2-1; D uncertain. Trimming cost V 0 bases and J 1 base, with 5 bases left between them. The germline gives CDR1 SGHRS, CDR2 YFSETQ. The CDR3 is 14 residues long. CDR3 DNA sequence: TGCGCCAGCAGCTTGGGAAGGTCCTACAATGAGCAGTTCTTC. Its translation: CASSLGRSYNEQFF.

DNA of the CDR3: TGTGCCAGCAGCCAAGGCTCGACGGGCGGATTTAGCACAGATACGCAGTATTTT. Translated: CASSQGSTGGFSTDTQYF. The chain uses TRBV3-1 and TRBJ2-3; D gene uncertain. Germline lookup yields CDR1 LGHDT and CDR2 YNNKEL (reference sequence). V lost 1 base and J 0 bases, leaving 17 bases between the germline ends. The CDR3 covers 18 residues.

Note on this clonotype: Its ends do not fully match the called genes, so a read error is possible. The V call is TRBV3-1, the J call TRBJ2-2; D might be TRBD2 (6 bases). Germline lookup yields CDR1 LGHDT and CDR2 YNNKEL (reference sequence). CDR3 length: 16 residues. In DNA, the CDR3 is TGTGCCAGCAGCAACATGCCCGTACCGAACACCGGGGGGCTGTTTTTT. This encodes CASSNMPVPNTGGLFF. Combining the CDR3 with reference TRBV3-1 and TRBJ2-2 gives the whole variable domain DTAVSQTPKYLVTQMGNDKSIKCEQNLGHDTMYWYKQDSKKFLKIMFSYNNKELIINETVPNRFSPKSPDKAHLNLHINSLELGDSAVYFCASSNMPVPNTGGLFFGEGSRLTVL.

This clonotype occurred many times. This chain connects TRBV7-9 to TRBJ2-1; maybe TRBD1 (6 bases). The length of the CDR3 is 17 residues. Germline V CDR1 and CDR2: SEHNR, FQNEAQ (reference sequence). The V end was cut by 5 bases, the J end by 11 bases, with 28 bases between. CDR3 residues: CASSPPYRDTLKGKQFF. CDR3 coding DNA: TGTGCCAGCAGCCCTCCCTACCGGGACACCCTGAAGGGGAAGCAGTTCTTC.

This clonotype was seen a few times. The V gene is TRBV5-8, the J gene TRBJ2-1; 7 bases agree with TRBD1. With V trimmed by 3 bases and J by 0 bases, 3 bases remained unmatched. The CDR3 spans 15 residues. Germline CDR1 and CDR2: SGHTS and YDEGEE. DNA of the CDR3: TGTGCCAGCAGCTCTGGGACAGTCTCCTACAATGAGCAGTTCTTC. Translating it yields CASSSGTVSYNEQFF.